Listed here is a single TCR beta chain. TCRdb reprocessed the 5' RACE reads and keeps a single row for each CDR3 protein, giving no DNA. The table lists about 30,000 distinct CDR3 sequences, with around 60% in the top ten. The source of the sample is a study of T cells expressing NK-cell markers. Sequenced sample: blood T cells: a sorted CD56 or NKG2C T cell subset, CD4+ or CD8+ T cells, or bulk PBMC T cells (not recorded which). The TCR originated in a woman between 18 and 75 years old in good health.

This CDR3 is CASSQERGDYNEQFF. The chain employs TRBV4-1 and TRBJ2-1; as DNA is missing, the TRBD1 call by TCRdb cannot be tested. The CDR3 sequence is 15 residues long. The germline V gene has CDR1 MGHRA and CDR2 YSYEKL.